This TCR beta chain originates from a study of Tregs in tolerant kidney transplant recipients. TCRdb's table, derived via immunoSEQ multiplex PCR, lists solely in-frame clones and lacks some. The table shows tens of thousands of clones, with 95% occurring only once. Study-level findings and limits: Activated donor B cell expansion appeared to reveal the most relevant donor-specific TCRbeta repertoire.

Germline values: CDR1 LNHDA, CDR2 SQIVND (reference sequence). This CDR3 comprises 14 residues. V was clipped by 5 bases and J by 0 bases, with 9 bases between them. Regarding this clone: Its matching antigen is unknown.

Sequenced material: Tregs from blood cultured with allogeneic cells. The TCR sequence derives from a human donor in good health. The chain recombines TRBV19 with TRBJ2-3; D gene ambiguous. In DNA, the CDR3 is TGTGCCAGTAGTTGGAGATCTAGCACAGATACGCAGTATTTT. Protein product: CASSWRSSTDTQYF. The variable domain in full, with the rest retrieved from reference TRBV19 and TRBJ2-3, is DGGITQSPKYLFRKEGQNVTLSCEQNLNHDAMYWYRQDPGQGLRLIYYSQIVNDFQKGDIAEGYSVSREKKESFPLTVTSAQKNPTAFYLCASSWRSSTDTQYFGPGTRLTVL.